Listed below are T cell receptor beta chains from one sample, sequenced in a study of a mutant IDH1 vaccine in newly diagnosed glioma. TCRdb's copy holds only in-frame clones and misses some; the assay was immunoSEQ multiplex PCR. The top ten hold about 5.3% of the sample, which has 75,000 to 100,000 clones, about 80% seen once. Specimen: PBMCs, collected from a glioma patient treated with radiotherapy, temozolomide or both. These receptors came from a man aged 35 to 55 with glioma. Some clones in this sample may be carry-over from other donors' samples. CDR3s include the opening cysteine and the closing phenylalanine or tryptophan. The order of the fields is D gene, V gene, clone size, J gene, CDR3 protein, CDR3 DNA. The D gene is left open where the match is weak. Where a row states a size, it is once, few, many or the class of an expanded clone; other rows omit it.

-,TRBV18,-,TRBJ2-5,CASSSYSDFGTQYF,TGTGCCAGCTCATCGTATTCGGACTTTGGGACCCAGTACTTC
-,TRBV19,-,TRBJ1-5,CASTSRSGGQPQHF,TGTGCCAGTACCTCACGGAGTGGAGGGCAGCCCCAGCATTTT
-,TRBV5-1,-,TRBJ2-5,CASSWIYQETQYF,TGCGCCAGCAGCTGGATCTACCAAGAGACCCAGTACTTC
-,TRBV7-9,-,TRBJ1-1,CASSSPPLQGGHTEAFF,TGTGCCAGCAGCTCCCCACCGTTACAGGGCGGGCACACTGAAGCTTTCTTT
-,TRBV6-1,-,TRBJ2-5,CASSVGAGGPQETQYF,TGTGCCAGCAGTGTCGGGGCAGGCGGCCCCCAAGAGACCCAGTACTTC
-,TRBV18,-,TRBJ1-5,CASSPTFVEPQHF,TGTGCCAGCTCACCAACTTTCGTTGAGCCCCAGCATTTT
-,TRBV7-9,-,TRBJ2-5,CASSLAPSETQYF,TGTGCCAGCAGCCTAGCACCCTCCGAGACCCAGTACTTC
-,TRBV15,-,TRBJ1-1,CATSRGQQGVGTEAFF,TGTGCCACCAGCAGAGGTCAACAGGGAGTTGGCACTGAAGCTTTCTTT
-,TRBV5-6,-,TRBJ2-7,CASRLALSEQYF,TGTGCCAGCAGGTTGGCTCTTTCCGAGCAGTACTTC
-,TRBV9,-,TRBJ1-1,CASSVISNTEAFF,TGTGCCAGCAGCGTAATATCTAACACTGAAGCTTTCTTT
-,TRBV19,-,TRBJ1-5,CASKRDGDQPQHF,TGTGCCAGTAAAAGGGACGGGGATCAGCCCCAGCATTTT
-,TRBV6-5,-,TRBJ1-1,CASTHTKAGTEAFF,TGTGCCAGCACCCACACTAAAGCTGGGACTGAAGCTTTCTTT
TRBD2,TRBV6-6,once,TRBJ2-3,CASSNGLANTQYF,TGTGCCAGCAGTAACGGACTAGCCAATACGCAGTATTTT
-,TRBV28,-,TRBJ2-2,CASSLGVGELFF,TGTGCCAGCAGTTTAGGGGTCGGGGAGCTGTTTTTT
-,TRBV2,-,TRBJ2-3,CASSPGVGSTDTQYF,TGTGCCAGCAGTCCAGGGGTTGGGAGCACAGATACGCAGTATTTT
-,TRBV5-6,-,TRBJ2-1,CASSIPGRSSYNEQFF,TGTGCCAGCAGCATACCGGGAAGAAGCTCCTACAATGAGCAGTTCTTC
-,TRBV9,few,TRBJ1-1,CASSVDLNTEAFF,TGTGCCAGCAGCGTAGATCTGAACACTGAAGCTTTCTTT
-,TRBV6-4,-,TRBJ1-2,CASRNAGSNYGYTF,TGTGCCAGCAGGAACGCAGGGTCTAACTATGGCTACACCTTC
-,TRBV7-9,-,TRBJ2-2,CASSFQLQSQNTGELFF,TGTGCCAGCAGCTTTCAACTCCAGTCTCAGAACACCGGGGAGCTGTTTTTT
TRBD1,TRBV2,-,TRBJ1-1,CASSTYRGTEAFF,TGTGCCAGCAGCACATACAGGGGCACTGAAGCTTTCTTT
-,TRBV9,-,TRBJ2-2,CASTPPGGGFGELFF,TGTGCCAGCACTCCCCCAGGGGGGGGATTCGGGGAGCTGTTTTTT
-,TRBV5-4,-,TRBJ2-4,CASSFGDTKNIQYF,TGTGCCAGCAGCTTTGGAGACACCAAAAACATTCAGTACTTC
TRBD1,TRBV6-5,-,TRBJ1-2,CASSYSNRGYSHGYTF,TGTGCCAGCAGTTACAGCAACAGGGGTTATTCTCATGGCTACACCTTC
-,TRBV12-5,-,TRBJ2-1,CASGLWGLEQFF,TGTGCTAGTGGTTTGTGGGGGCTGGAGCAGTTCTTC